A single sample gave rise to the 10 T cell receptor beta chains below, sequenced in a study of follicular helper T cells after annual influenza vaccination. Time point described: 2014-2015 season, pre-vaccination. Data came from immunoSEQ multiplex PCR; TCRdb stores just in-frame clones and leaves some out. The profile shows some 8,200 clones, approximately 85% of them singletons. The sample consisted of CXCR5+ CD38- circulating T follicular helper cells from blood, taken on the day of influenza vaccination. Subset here: circulating Tfh, non-naive CD4+CXCR5+PD-1+ (ICOS+CD38+ or ICOS-CD38-). These receptors were taken from an adult who received the influenza vaccine.

The V gene is TRBV6-1, the J gene TRBJ1-5; D is uncertain. The CDR3 runs 15 residues. Deletions cut 2 bases from V and 7 bases from J, with 15 bases between. Looked up from germline, CDR1 is MNHNS and CDR2 is SASEGT. The CDR3 nucleotides are TGTGCCAGCAGTGAAATGGGGAGGGTCGAACAGCCCCAGCATTTT. This codes for CASSEMGRVEQPQHF.

This chain links TRBV5-4 with TRBJ2-3; 7 nucleotides align to TRBD1. The germline V gene encodes CDR1 SGHNT and CDR2 YYREEE (reference sequence). There are 16 residues in the CDR3. With V trimmed by 4 bases and J by 4 bases, 12 bases remained unmatched. CDR3 in DNA: TGTGCCAGCAGCCAACGACAGGGAGCATCGGCAGATACGCAGTATTTT. This translates into CASSQRQGASADTQYF.

This clone has just a few counts. The chain links TRBV18 to TRBJ2-7; D gene ambiguous. The CDR3 has 11 residues. CDR1 is KGHSH, CDR2 LQKENI, per germline. Deletions cut 3 bases from V and 6 bases from J, with 6 bases between. The DNA of the CDR3 is TGTGCCAGCTCACCTGATGGCGAGCAGTACTTC. It yields the protein CASSPDGEQYF.

J is TRBJ2-1 and V is TRBV5-6, with TRBD2 matching 9 bases. Unmatched junction bases numbered 8, after V lost 4 bases and J lost 9 bases. Per the germline V gene, CDR1 is SGHDT and CDR2 is YYEEEE. This CDR3 is 14 amino acids long. The CDR3: CASSPAGGRGEQFF. The CDR3 bases are TGTGCCAGCAGCCCAGCGGGGGGCCGGGGTGAGCAGTTCTTC.

The chain couples TRBV30 to TRBJ1-5, with D uncertain. V gave up 8 bases and J gave up 2 bases, with 13 bases separating them. Germline V lookup: CDR1 GTSNPN, CDR2 SVGIG (reference sequence). The CDR3 totals 13 residues. The CDR3 is CALELSRNQPQHF. The DNA of the CDR3 is TGTGCCCTGGAGCTGTCTCGCAATCAGCCCCAGCATTTT.

This clone occurred once. J is TRBJ2-6 and V is TRBV4-3, with TRBD2 matching 7 bases. V lost 4 bases and J lost 2; bases outside the gene matches: 8. CDR3 length: 17 amino acids. The germline gives CDR1 LGHNA, CDR2 YSLEER. CDR3 sequence (DNA): TGCGCCAGCAGCCGAAAAGCGGGAACAGCTGGGGCCAACGTCCTGACTTTC. Amino acid sequence: CASSRKAGTAGANVLTF.

J is TRBJ1-6 and V is TRBV9; D is unresolved. The germline CDR1 and CDR2 sequences are SGDLS and YYNGEE. This CDR3 contains 16 residues. V was cut by 2 bases and J by 0 bases, with 9 bases left in between. CDR3 region: CASSVFSDSYNSPLHF. CDR3 in DNA: TGTGCCAGCAGCGTTTTCTCAGACTCCTATAATTCACCCCTCCACTTT. Based on the CDR3 plus reference TRBV9 and TRBJ1-6, the full variable domain is DSGVTQTPKHLITATGQRVTLRCSPRSGDLSVYWYQQSLDQGLQFLIQYYNGEERAKGNILERFSAQQFPDLHSELNLSSLELGDSALYFCASSVFSDSYNSPLHFGNGTRLTVT.

The V and J genes are TRBV12-5 and TRBJ2-7; 7 nucleotides agree with TRBD1. CDR1 and CDR2 from the germline V gene are LGHNT and FRNRAP. CDR3 length equals 15 residues. V trimming: 6 bases; J trimming: 5 bases; junction bases outside the gene matches: 13. In DNA form, the CDR3 reads TGTGCTAGTGGCCACTCCGGGACAGTGCAACACGAGCAGTACTTC. Its protein product is CASGHSGTVQHEQYF. Complete variable domain (other parts from reference TRBV12-5 and TRBJ2-7): DARVTQTPRHKVTEMGQEVTMRCQPILGHNTVFWYRQTMMQGLELLAYFRNRAPLDDSGMPKDRFSAEMPDATLATLKIQPSEPRDSAVYFCASGHSGTVQHEQYFGPGTRLTVT.

V gene TRBV4-1 combines with J gene TRBJ1-4, with 9 bases identical to TRBD1. There are 15 residues in the CDR3. J gave up 8 bases and V 4 bases, and 8 bases lay outside the gene matches. Germline V gene sequence: CDR1 MGHRA, CDR2 YSYEKL. The CDR3 DNA reads as TGCGCCAGCAGCCGAGGGACAGGGAGGTGGGAAAAACTGTTTTTT. It yields the protein CASSRGTGRWEKLFF.

The genes are TRBV5-1 and TRBJ2-2, with 8 bases that match TRBD1. The CDR3 has 16 residues. V lost 3 bases, J lost 0 bases, and 4 bases stayed unmatched. Germline loops: CDR1 SGHRS, CDR2 YFSETQ. The CDR3 sequence: CASSSLTGANTGELFF. The CDR3 nucleotides are TGCGCCAGCAGCTCGCTGACAGGGGCGAACACCGGGGAGCTGTTTTTT.